The entry below gives a single T cell receptor beta chain sequence along with its context. In the original workflow: Estimation of nucleated cell counts was performed using reference gene primer amplification. Using immunoSEQ multiplex PCR, the repertoire was profiled, and TCRdb retains in-frame clones only, with some absent. Clone size and V and J calls were adopted from that table, with D and trimming inferred from the DNA. The sample includes 130,000 to 150,000 clones, 85% to 90% of them seen just once. These data belong to a study of blood T cell repertoires in COVID-19. About the research overall: Whether acute or convalescent, the COVID-19 samples came from the United States, Italy and Spain. Sample material is recorded as cDNA or gDNA derived from T cells, B-cell-depleted T cells, or PBMCs.

Germline V gene data show CDR1 as LNHDA and CDR2 as SQIVND (reference sequence). The V segment lost 6 bases and the J segment 9 bases; nucleotides outside the gene matches: 10. The CDR3 consists of 15 residues. The sample was peripheral blood. This clonotype was sampled from a woman between 35 and 50 years old with acute or convalescent COVID-19. The genes are TRBV19 and TRBJ2-1; 11 nucleotides agree with TRBD2. The CDR3 protein is CASRLAGGPVGEQFF. The CDR3 bases are TGTGCCAGTAGATTAGCGGGAGGGCCGGTGGGTGAGCAGTTCTTC.